The present T cell receptor beta chain was sequenced within a study of blood T cell repertoires in COVID-19 (dated by TCRdb to 2019 to 2021). Background for the entire study: Samples from collaborators originated in the United States, Italy and Spain and spanned both the acute and convalescent phases of COVID-19. The dataset comprised deeply sampled blood TCRbeta repertoires from subjects exposed to, actively infected with, or recovered from COVID-19. HLA class I and class II types, where available, came from metadata supplied by the sample provider rather than from assay-based typing. The repertoires were released in a freely available public database meant as a resource for research on the immune response to SARS-CoV-2. Samples were obtained from the ongoing ImmuneRACE study (first 160 participants) and from 1,254 subjects provided by 6 global collaborators. The prospective study material was composed of cDNA or gDNA derived from T cells, B-cell-depleted T cells, or PBMCs. Nearly every sample came with metadata listing a de-identified subject ID, COVID-19 status, age in years and sex. Paper-wide results and their limitations: The amount of clinical and demographic metadata varied by source and participant and was provided uncurated.

Trimming takes 6 bases off V and 2 bases off J; junction bases not matched to a gene: 8. From the cysteine through the phenylalanine, the CDR3 covers 14 amino acids. The sequence is cut down to CDR3 DNA, 42 bases in frame from base 1. The CDR1 and CDR2 encoded by the germline V gene are SQVTM and ANQGSEA. The immunoSEQ Assay, a bias-controlled multiplex PCR, was used to amplify TCRbeta CDR3 regions from genomic DNA. The paper's processing steps were these. Nucleated cell counts per sample were estimated from amplification of reference gene primers within the assay. Sequence reads were collapsed and filtered to measure the absolute abundance of every unique TCRbeta CDR3 rearrangement. For each sample, productive Simpson clonality was calculated by taking the square root of Simpson's diversity index across productive rearrangements. In its TCRdb copy, this immuneACCESS table keeps in-frame sequences only and misses some clones. Where compared with another copy, unresolved V genes explain less than half of these, and the others have no known cause. V, J and clone size are taken as reported in that table, and D and trimming were inferred from the DNA itself. Within this sample are under 200,000 clones, with around three quarters of them counted one time only. The top ten constitute approximately 8% of the sample.

The collaborating institutions used their own protocols to collect whole blood in K2EDTA tubes. For TCRbeta analysis, collaborators shipped samples in one of three forms: frozen whole blood, isolated PBMCs, or DNA extracted from either of those sample types. Only one count was recorded for this clone. The specificity of this receptor is unknown. Base qualities are not recorded, but no much larger clone differs from it by a single base. Sequences were obtained from peripheral blood. This sequence was found in a man between 60 and 70 years old with acute or convalescent COVID-19. Rearrangement joined TRBV29-1 to TRBJ2-3; TRBD2 lines up with 7 middle nucleotides. The CDR3 corresponds to CSVEPAGVTDTQYF. In nucleotides, the sequence is TGCAGCGTGGAACCCGCGGGGGTCACAGATACGCAGTATTTT.